Below, 25 T cell receptor beta chains from the same sample are listed, as sequenced in a study of cytomegalovirus exposure and HLA in healthy donors. The study ran its PCR with 60 Vbeta and 13 Jbeta primers. Some clones are missing from TCRdb's copy, which holds only in-frame ones; the method was immunoSEQ multiplex PCR. The sample includes 100,000 to 150,000 clones, around 80% of them seen just once. Sequenced input: PBMCs. Receptors were obtained from a boy younger than 10 in good health and CMV-seronegative.

J is TRBJ2-3 and V is TRBV7-9; 11 bases align to TRBD2. J gave up 3 bases and V 5 bases, and 7 bases lay outside the gene matches. This CDR3 has 16 amino acids. The germline V gene has CDR1 SEHNR and CDR2 FQNEAQ (reference sequence). The CDR3 here is CASSPLTSGSTDTQYF. Written as DNA, the CDR3 is TGTGCCAGCAGCCCACTAACTAGCGGGAGTACAGATACGCAGTATTTT.

This chain links TRBV2 with TRBJ1-1; unclear D gene. V was cut by 3 bases and J by 5 bases, with 7 bases left in between. CDR3 size: 12 residues. Germline CDR1 SNHLY, CDR2 FYNNEI. The CDR3 loop reads CASSETGTEAFF. The CDR3 coding sequence is TGTGCCAGCAGTGAGACTGGGACTGAAGCTTTCTTT.

The gene calls are TRBV6-6 and TRBJ1-1; D gene unclear. The CDR3 runs to 15 residues. CDR1 is MNHNY, CDR2 SVGAGI, per germline (reference sequence). Trimming removed 4 bases at V and 5 bases at J, with 17 bases between. This CDR3 is CASSSQTDFRTEAFF. CDR3 in DNA: TGTGCCAGCAGTTCCCAGACGGACTTTAGGACTGAAGCTTTCTTT.

This clone occurred a few times. The chain uses TRBV9 and TRBJ2-3; D is perhaps TRBD2 (6 bases). This CDR3 is 16 amino acids long. CDR1 is SGDLS, CDR2 YYNGEE, per germline. The germline V and J ends were trimmed by 0 bases and 7 bases, with 18 bases remaining between them. The CDR3 loop reads CASSVEEGLRANTQYF. In DNA form, the CDR3 reads TGTGCCAGCAGCGTAGAAGAGGGACTCCGCGCGAATACGCAGTATTTT. The variable domain in full, completed from reference TRBV9 and TRBJ2-3, reads DSGVTQTPKHLITATGQRVTLRCSPRSGDLSVYWYQQSLDQGLQFLIQYYNGEERAKGNILERFSAQQFPDLHSELNLSSLELGDSALYFCASSVEEGLRANTQYFGPGTRLTVL.

V usage is TRBV10-3 and J usage is TRBJ1-3; weak D call: TRBD1 (5 bases). Germline-derived CDR1 and CDR2 are ENHRY and SYGVKD. CDR3 length equals 13 residues. V lost 8 bases and J lost 0, with 8 bases in between. The CDR3 is CAIQGNSGNTIYF. In DNA form, the CDR3 reads TGTGCCATCCAGGGAAACTCTGGAAACACCATATATTTT.

This chain uses TRBV6-5 with TRBJ1-2, with unresolved D. Germline V gene data show CDR1 as MNHEY and CDR2 as SVGAGI. Trimming took off 0 bases at V and 4 bases at J, with 9 bases between the two ends. The CDR3 totals 14 residues. CDR3 nucleotide sequence: TGTGCCAGCAGTTACTCTGACACTGCCTATGGCTACACCTTC. It specifies CASSYSDTAYGYTF.

The chain carries TRBV21-1 and TRBJ1-2; TRBD1 is taken as the D call from the table, unchecked against the DNA. TRBV21-1 is described as a pseudogene. The length of the CDR3 is 17 residues. The CDR3 DNA reads TGTGCCAGCAGCAAACACAAAAACCGGACAGGGGAATATGGCTACACCTTC. It codes for CASSKHKNRTGEYGYTF.

The CDR3 DNA reads TGCAGCGTTGAAACTAGTCTGGGGAGGAGCTACGAGCAGTACTTC. Translation: CSVETSLGRSYEQYF. The chain recombines TRBV29-1 with TRBJ2-7; maybe TRBD2 (6 bases). This CDR3 contains 15 residues. V gave up 2 bases and J gave up 3 bases, with 17 bases separating them. Germline V lookup: CDR1 SQVTM, CDR2 ANQGSEA.

The J gene is TRBJ1-4, the V gene TRBV6-5, with a tentative D call TRBD1 (6 bases). This CDR3 is 14 amino acids long. The germline gives CDR1 MNHEY, CDR2 SVGAGI. With 6 bases removed from V and 3 bases from J, the gap between germline ends came to 11 bases. The CDR3 region has the DNA TGTGCCAGCAGCAGGGGACGGGCTAATGAAAAACTGTTTTTT. It translates to CASSRGRANEKLFF.

The rearrangement joins TRBV11-2 to TRBJ1-1; 9 bases agree with TRBD1. Germline loops: CDR1 SGHAT, CDR2 FQNNGV. Trimming removed 0 bases from V and 2 bases from J; junction bases left unmatched: 10. The CDR3 contains 18 residues. The CDR3 here is CASSLDLVGTGRNTEAFF. The CDR3 region has the DNA TGTGCCAGCAGCTTAGATCTGGTGGGGACAGGGAGAAACACTGAAGCTTTCTTT.

This clone was seen more than once but under ten times. The chain employs TRBV6-4 and TRBJ2-1, with 13 bases matching TRBD2. The CDR3 is 14 amino acids. V lost 5 bases to trimming and J lost 7 bases; unmatched junction nucleotides: 2. Germline assignment: CDR1 MRHNA and CDR2 SNTAGT. The CDR3 here is CASSSGLAGNEQFF. In DNA form, the CDR3 reads TGTGCCAGCAGTTCGGGACTAGCGGGGAATGAGCAGTTCTTC.

J is TRBJ1-5 and V is TRBV30; D unclear. The CDR3 loop spans 13 amino acids. Germline assignment: CDR1 GTSNPN and CDR2 SVGIG (reference sequence). V lost 4 bases, J lost 6 bases, and 13 bases lay in between. The CDR3 reads CAWNREGVQPQHF. The CDR3 nucleotides are TGTGCCTGGAATCGGGAGGGAGTTCAGCCCCAGCATTTT. The variable domain in full, with the rest retrieved from reference TRBV30 and TRBJ1-5, is SQTIHQWPATLVQPVGSPLSLECTVEGTSNPNLYWYRQAAGRGLQLLFYSVGIGQISSEVPQNLSASRPQDRQFILSSKKLLLSDSGFYLCAWNREGVQPQHFGDGTRLSIL.

The V gene is TRBV30, the J gene TRBJ1-1; 9 nucleotides align to TRBD1. There are 14 residues in the CDR3. V was pared by 3 bases and J by 1 base, with 3 bases of the junction left unmatched. Germline V gene lookup returns CDR1 GTSNPN and CDR2 SVGIG (reference sequence). The CDR3 here is CAWSDRGGNTEAFF. CDR3 sequence (DNA): TGTGCCTGGAGCGACAGGGGGGGGAACACTGAAGCTTTCTTT.

The chain recombines TRBV5-1 with TRBJ2-1; TRBD2 might be the D (7 bases). The germline CDR1 and CDR2 sequences are SGHRS and YFSETQ. This CDR3 is 16 amino acids long. V was pared by 0 bases and J by 7 bases, with 17 bases between. CDR3 residues: CASSLVGGGAWNEQFF. The CDR3 DNA is TGCGCCAGCAGCTTGGTAGGAGGGGGGGCATGGAATGAGCAGTTCTTC. The full variable domain, rest sourced from reference TRBV5-1 and TRBJ2-1, is KAGVTQTPRYLIKTRGQQVTLSCSPISGHRSVSWYQQTPGQGLQFLFEYFSETQRNKGNFPGRFSGRQFSNSRSEMNVSTLELGDSALYLCASSLVGGGAWNEQFFGPGTRLTVL.

V is TRBV5-1 and J is TRBJ1-1; TRBD1 matches at 7 bases. This CDR3 has 16 residues. V lost 4 bases and J lost 3; bases outside the gene matches: 12. Looked up from germline, CDR1 is SGHRS and CDR2 is YFSETQ. The CDR3, as DNA: TGCGCCAGCAGCCCTATCATGACAGGGTTGGACACTGAAGCTTTCTTT. Its translation: CASSPIMTGLDTEAFF.

This chain uses TRBV7-2 with TRBJ1-2; D perhaps matches TRBD1 (6 bases). Germline values: CDR1 SGHTA, CDR2 FQGNSA. V lost 5 bases, J lost 8 bases, and 18 bases lay in between. This CDR3 comprises 14 residues. The CDR3 region is CASSPGPGTGGYTF. In nucleotides, the CDR3 is TGTGCCAGCAGCCCTGGGCCGGGTACAGGGGGCTACACCTTC.

The gene calls are TRBV4-1 and TRBJ2-3; TRBD2 agrees at 13 bases. V shed 3 bases and J 5 bases; nucleotides not matched to a gene: 8. This CDR3 is 17 amino acids long. CDR1 and CDR2 (germline): MGHRA, YSYEKL. The CDR3 DNA reads TGCGCCAGCAGCCAGGTCGGGACTAGCGGGATGAGAGATACGCAGTATTTT. Protein product: CASSQVGTSGMRDTQYF.

The chain employs TRBV6-5 and TRBJ2-7; possible D gene TRBD1, 6 bases. Germline CDR1 and CDR2: MNHEY and SVGAGI. The CDR3 runs 14 residues. Trimming took 1 base from V and 5 from J, leaving 12 bases between them. The CDR3 DNA follows: TGTGCCAGCAGTTACTTGTCAGGGGTCCACGAGCAGTACTTC. Its translation is CASSYLSGVHEQYF.

Regarding this clone: One junction end disagrees with the germline gene, perhaps due to a read error. The J gene is TRBJ2-7, the V gene TRBV7-9; 8 bases agree with TRBD2. Germline V gives CDR1 SEHNR, CDR2 FQNEAQ (reference sequence). This CDR3 contains 12 residues. This CDR3 reads CSSSRGGDEQYF. The CDR3 DNA is TGTTCCAGCAGCCGGGGGGGGGACGAGCAGTACTTC.

The chain has TRBV27 and TRBJ1-1, with 8 nucleotides matching TRBD1. The V gene end was trimmed by 4 bases and the J gene end by 5 bases; junction bases not matched to a gene: 12. The CDR3 length is 16 residues. Germline CDR1 is MNHEY and CDR2 is SMNVEV (reference sequence). CDR3 loop: CASSSDLGQGGTEAFF. CDR3 in DNA: TGTGCCAGCAGTTCCGATCTTGGACAGGGAGGGACTGAAGCTTTCTTT.

J is TRBJ2-1 and V is TRBV19; TRBD1 matches at 9 bases. The J segment lost 6 bases and the V segment lost 5 bases, leaving 8 bases of the junction unmatched. The germline V gene encodes CDR1 LNHDA and CDR2 SQIVND (reference sequence). The CDR3 has 15 amino acids. In DNA, the CDR3 is TGTGCCAGTAGTCCAGGGGGACAGGGTGGCAATGAGCAGTTCTTC. Protein sequence: CASSPGGQGGNEQFF.

In this sample, this clone turned up once. This chain connects TRBV6-6 to TRBJ2-7; TRBD1 matches 7 bases. CDR3 length: 14 residues. Germline CDR1 and CDR2: MNHNY and SVGAGI (reference sequence). Losses at the gene ends were 7 bases for V and 2 bases for J; bases not matched to a gene: 8. This CDR3 reads CASTRGGVAYEQYF. Here the CDR3 DNA reads TGTGCCAGCACCCGAGGGGGCGTAGCCTACGAGCAGTACTTC.

This clone was detected only a few times. The chain employs TRBV10-3 and TRBJ2-5; possibly TRBD2 for D (5 bases). This CDR3 spans 13 amino acids. The germline gives CDR1 ENHRY, CDR2 SYGVKD. V lost 4 bases and J lost 2, with 8 bases in between. This CDR3 is CAISVAMQETQYF. DNA for the CDR3: TGTGCCATCAGTGTAGCGATGCAAGAGACCCAGTACTTC.

V usage is TRBV6-5 and J usage is TRBJ1-5; weak D call: TRBD1 (6 bases). Trimming took off 5 bases at V and 4 bases at J, with 9 bases between the two ends. From germline, CDR1 is MNHEY and CDR2 SVGAGI. This CDR3 contains 13 residues. Written as DNA, the CDR3 is TGTGCCAGCAGTAGAGGGGGAAATCAGCCCCAGCATTTT. This gives the protein CASSRGGNQPQHF.

In this sample, this clone turned up once. V and J are TRBV10-3 and TRBJ1-1; D gene ambiguous. CDR1 ENHRY and CDR2 SYGVKD come from the germline V gene. The CDR3 length is 15 residues. Trimming cost V 0 bases and J 0 bases, with 8 bases left between them. The CDR3 spells CAISESILLNTEAFF. The CDR3, as DNA: TGTGCCATCAGTGAGTCAATACTATTGAACACTGAAGCTTTCTTT.